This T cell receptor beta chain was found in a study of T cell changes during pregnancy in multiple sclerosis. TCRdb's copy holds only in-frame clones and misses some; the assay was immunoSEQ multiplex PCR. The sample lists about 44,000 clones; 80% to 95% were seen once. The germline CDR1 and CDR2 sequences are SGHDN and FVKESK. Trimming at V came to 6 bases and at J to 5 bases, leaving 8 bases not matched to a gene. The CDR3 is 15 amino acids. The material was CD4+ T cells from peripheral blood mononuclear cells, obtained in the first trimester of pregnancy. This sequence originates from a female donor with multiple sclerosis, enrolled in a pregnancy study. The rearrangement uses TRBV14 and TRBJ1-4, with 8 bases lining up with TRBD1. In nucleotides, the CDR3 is TGTGCCAGCAGTAGAAACAGGGGGGTCAATGAAAAACTGTTTTTT. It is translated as CASSRNRGVNEKLFF.